A selection of T cell receptor beta chains follows, all from one sample in a study of cytomegalovirus exposure and HLA in healthy donors. The method was immunoSEQ multiplex PCR; TCRdb's version includes in-frame clones alone and lacks a portion of them. The sample has some 110,000 clones, 60% to 80% seen once; the top ten hold roughly 3%. Sequencing was carried out using PBMCs. Receptors originate from a man aged 25-40 years in good health and CMV-seronegative. CDR3s include the opening cysteine and the closing phenylalanine or tryptophan. Not every row has a clone size; where given, it reads once, few, many or a size class.

V	size	CDR3
TRBV5-1	.	CASSLGRDQPQHF
TRBV4-3	few	CASSSHGGKNTEAFF
TRBV28	.	CAGSLPLERDGHWTGSYEQYF
TRBV6-6	few	CASNYRSGANVLTF
TRBV19	.	CASSKRTGNNEKLFF
TRBV2	.	CASRPPREEFNQPQHF
TRBV9	few	CASSVGVGGGTEAFF
TRBV5-1	.	CASSLIQARGETQYF
TRBV29-1	.	CSVEQGWTEAFF
TRBV30	few	CAFTPLPGPWGYTF
TRBV30	.	CAWSVTSIANYGYTF
TRBV28	.	CASNTGGRTQYF
TRBV5-6	once	CASSAEASGRKGYEQYF
TRBV7-9	.	CASSHARQGAQETQYF
TRBV2	.	CASRSLTGGTEAFF
TRBV2	.	CASSETVTTLYQPQHF
TRBV4-3	.	CASSQEAGAGANGLTF
TRBV6-1	.	CASSLSGKAGELFF
TRBV28	.	CASSLPGLAGASDIQYF
TRBV19	.	CASSVTGLQTRETQYF
TRBV5-1	once	CASATSPGQGYNEQFF
TRBV28	few	CASSLYRGSNQPQHF
TRBV28	.	CASSGDRGRGNF
TRBV7-2	.	CASSSPSGSYEQYF
TRBV6-5	once	CASSLGWNTEAFF
TRBV19	.	CASSTTGADTQYF
TRBV18	.	CASSLQGNGYTF
TRBV11-3	.	CASSVPQGDSSITDTQYF
TRBV15	few	CATSATGADSPLHF
TRBV7-9	once	CASSLGTGSWRNTEAFF
TRBV28	.	CASSPPTGADTQYF